The rows below give T cell receptor beta chains drawn from one sample of a study of vaccination and CD4 T cells after COVID-19. For these TCRs, the target antigens are not known. TCRdb itself ran the PCR reads through MiXCR, one entry per CDR3 protein. The data show around 10,000 distinct CDR3 sequences, 28% seen once. The material sequenced was CD4+ T cells from blood, cultured in vitro. The receptors were sampled from a human donor in good health. The CDR3 runs from the conserved cysteine through the conserved F or W. The D gene is left open where the match is weak. Expanded clones get a size class; other rows say once, few or many, or leave the size out.

clone_size j_call v_call d_call cdr3_aa cdr3_nt
- TRBJ1-6 TRBV28 - CASSFGGDGDSPLHF TGTGCCAGCAGTTTCGGGGGTGATGGGGATTCACCCCTCCACTTT
- TRBJ2-1 TRBV7-2 - CASSLFSWVEQFF TGTGCCAGCAGCTTATTTTCGTGGGTTGAGCAGTTCTTC
few TRBJ1-2 TRBV28 TRBD1 CASTTGTGYGYTF TGTGCCAGCACCACCGGGACAGGATACGGCTACACCTTC
- TRBJ2-5 TRBV5-3 - CARSATSCQETQYF TGTGCCAGAAGCGCAACTAGTTGCCAAGAGACCCAGTACTTC
- TRBJ1-5 TRBV28 - CASHGEAGNQPQHF TGTGCCAGCCACGGGGAGGCTGGCAATCAGCCCCAGCATTTT
few TRBJ2-1 TRBV7-2 - CASSLAGYEQFF TGTGCCAGCAGCTTAGCTGGCTATGAGCAGTTCTTC
few TRBJ2-5 TRBV11-2 TRBD2 CASSPRLGTGTSGKRVAQYF TGTGCCAGCAGCCCACGATTGGGTACCGGGACTAGCGGTAAAAGAGTGGCCCAGTACTTC
- TRBJ2-7 TRBV6-2/TRBV6-3 - CASSYSTDLPDEQYF TGTGCCAGCAGTTACTCGACCGACCTGCCGGACGAGCAGTACTTC
- TRBJ2-3 TRBV7-9 TRBD2 CASSYGRGTDTQYF TGTGCCAGCAGTTACGGGAGGGGGACAGATACGCAGTATTTT
- TRBJ1-6 TRBV5-1 - CASSLEVRGSPLHF TGCGCCAGCAGCTTGGAAGTAAGGGGTTCACCCCTCCACTTT
- TRBJ2-2 TRBV6-6 TRBD2 CASSYPGLAGNTGELFF TGTGCCAGCAGTTACCCGGGACTAGCGGGTAACACCGGGGAGCTGTTTTTT
few TRBJ2-3 TRBV19 - CASSILGSTDTQYF TGTGCCAGTAGTATCTTAGGAAGCACAGATACGCAGTATTTT
- TRBJ2-1 TRBV20-1 - CSAFRDSYNEQFF TGCAGTGCTTTCCGGGACTCCTACAATGAGCAGTTCTTC
- TRBJ2-3 TRBV2 TRBD2 CASISGGSTDTQYF TGTGCCAGCATTAGCGGGGGAAGCACAGATACGCAGTATTTT
few TRBJ2-5 TRBV20-1 TRBD2 CSMYGTSGRLRETQYF TGCAGTATGTATGGGACTAGCGGGAGACTAAGGGAGACCCAGTACTTC
- TRBJ1-2 TRBV18 - CASTRGLTNYGYTF TGTGCCAGCACTCGGGGGCTCACGAATTATGGCTACACCTTC
- TRBJ1-5 TRBV20-1 - CSASLAGAYNQPQHF TGCAGTGCTAGTTTAGCGGGGGCCTACAATCAGCCCCAGCATTTT
- TRBJ1-5 TRBV20-1 - CSAGGWGQPQHF TGCAGTGCTGGGGGTTGGGGGCAGCCCCAGCATTTT
- TRBJ2-2 TRBV11-3 TRBD1 CASSLGQGATGELFF TGTGCCAGCAGCTTGGGACAGGGGGCCACCGGGGAGCTGTTTTTT
few TRBJ1-1 TRBV6-5 - CASSYDQVNTEAFF TGTGCCAGCAGTTACGACCAGGTGAACACTGAAGCTTTCTTT
few TRBJ1-5 TRBV20-1 - CSARDPNLSNQPQHF TGCAGTGCTAGGGACCCAAACCTTAGCAATCAGCCCCAGCATTTT
few TRBJ2-1 TRBV15 - CATTGERYNEQFF TGTGCCACCACGGGGGAGCGCTACAATGAGCAGTTCTTC
- TRBJ1-2 TRBV4-1 - CASSQDLGHANYGYTF TGCGCCAGCAGCCAAGATCTAGGCCATGCTAACTATGGCTACACCTTC
- TRBJ2-7 TRBV5-4 - CAAQAHGSYEQYF TGTGCCGCTCAGGCCCACGGTTCCTACGAGCAGTACTTC
- TRBJ1-2 TRBV30 - CAWRGLRVNYGYTF TGTGCCTGGAGGGGTCTCAGGGTGAACTATGGCTACACCTTC
few TRBJ1-1 TRBV6-2/TRBV6-3 - CASSYSLDPEAFF TGTGCCAGCAGTTACTCGCTGGATCCTGAAGCTTTCTTT
- TRBJ2-7 TRBV6-2/TRBV6-3 - CASSYEGQPFEQYF TGTGCCAGCAGTTACGAAGGACAGCCTTTCGAGCAGTACTTC
- TRBJ1-6 TRBV7-2 TRBD1 CASSLGAGQLYNSPLHF TGTGCCAGCAGCTTAGGCGCGGGACAGTTGTATAATTCACCCCTCCACTTT
- TRBJ2-1 TRBV14 - CASSQGVSSYNEQFF TGTGCCAGCAGCCAAGGGGTATCGTCCTACAATGAGCAGTTCTTC
few TRBJ2-2 TRBV27 - CASRQTGSGELFF TGTGCCAGCAGGCAAACCGGTTCTGGGGAGCTGTTTTTT
few TRBJ1-2 TRBV19 - CASSIARYGYTF TGTGCCAGTAGTATAGCCAGATATGGCTACACCTTC
- TRBJ2-7 TRBV19 - CASSNPKLGEYEQYF TGTGCCAGTAGTAACCCAAAGCTGGGGGAGTACGAGCAGTACTTC
few TRBJ1-5 TRBV20-1 - CSARPGAGPINQPQHF TGCAGTGCCCGACCAGGGGCGGGCCCAATTAATCAGCCCCAGCATTTT
few TRBJ2-7 TRBV20-1 - CSASPSEGWYEQYF TGCAGTGCTTCTCCTAGCGAGGGTTGGTACGAGCAGTACTTC
once TRBJ1-2 TRBV6-2/TRBV6-3 - CASSYTLVGGTNYDYTF TGTGCCAGCAGTTACACCCTCGTAGGAGGTACTAACTATGACTACACCTTC
few TRBJ1-1 TRBV20-1 - CSAALGLILNTEAFF TGCAGTGCTGCCCTTGGGCTTATCTTGAACACTGAAGCTTTCTTT
few TRBJ2-5 TRBV7-2 - CASSLSSSAGQETQYF TGTGCCAGCAGCTTATCCTCTAGCGCGGGCCAAGAGACCCAGTACTTC
once TRBJ2-7 TRBV11-3 - CASSLEGHNYEQYF TGTGCCAGCAGCTTAGAGGGACACAACTACGAGCAGTACTTC
few TRBJ1-2 TRBV6-5 - CASSYGFPLANYGYTF TGTGCCAGCAGTTACGGCTTCCCATTAGCTAACTATGGCTACACCTTC
medium-sized TRBJ2-5 TRBV6-1 TRBD2 CASASFSGPQETQYF TGTGCCAGCGCATCCTTTAGCGGGCCCCAAGAGACCCAGTACTTC
few TRBJ2-3 TRBV20-1 TRBD2 CSAIRWTSGTYTDTQYF TGCAGTGCTATTAGGTGGACTAGCGGTACCTACACAGATACGCAGTATTTT
- TRBJ1-2 TRBV11-2 - CASSSDPSAGYTF TGTGCCAGCAGCTCGGACCCCTCAGCGGGCTACACCTTC
- TRBJ2-1 TRBV7-3 TRBD2 CASSSADGTSFGEQFF TGTGCCAGCAGTTCTGCCGACGGGACTAGCTTTGGAGAGCAGTTCTTC
- TRBJ2-3 TRBV4-2 - CASSQEDRSTDTQYF TGTGCCAGCAGCCAAGAGGACCGCAGCACAGATACGCAGTATTTT
- TRBJ2-7 TRBV2 - CASRRDNYEQYF TGTGCCAGCAGGCGGGACAACTACGAGCAGTACTTC
- TRBJ1-1 TRBV19 - CASSITPGHRNTEAFF TGTGCCAGTAGTATTACTCCGGGACACAGGAACACTGAAGCTTTCTTT
- TRBJ1-2 TRBV4-3 TRBD1 CASSQDLAGGVDYGYTF TGCGCCAGCAGCCAAGATCTCGCAGGGGGTGTCGACTATGGCTACACCTTC
- TRBJ2-2 TRBV7-9 - CASSPLGRQLDGELFF TGTGCCAGCAGCCCACTTGGGCGACAGCTGGACGGGGAGCTGTTTTTT
- TRBJ2-7 TRBV6-4 TRBD2 CASSEGTSGSYEQYF TGTGCCAGCAGTGAGGGGACTAGCGGGAGCTACGAGCAGTACTTC
- TRBJ2-5 TRBV29-1 - CSVDYGAQETQYF TGCAGCGTCGATTACGGTGCACAAGAGACCCAGTACTTC
few TRBJ1-2 TRBV2 - CASSEGVFGYTF TGTGCCAGCAGTGAAGGTGTGTTTGGCTACACCTTC
- TRBJ2-5 TRBV28 TRBD2 CASSRITSASQETQYF TGTGCCAGCAGTCGAATTACTAGCGCAAGCCAAGAGACCCAGTACTTC
- TRBJ2-5 TRBV12-3/TRBV12-4 TRBD1 CASSFDRGFGETQYF TGTGCCAGCAGTTTCGACAGGGGGTTTGGTGAGACCCAGTACTTC
- TRBJ2-3 TRBV20-1 - CTPRSYTDTQYF TGCACCCCTAGGTCATACACAGATACGCAGTATTTT